The T cell receptor beta chain described here comes from a study of T cell responses to AZD1222 COVID-19 vaccine. Sequencing was performed with immunoSEQ multiplex PCR; in TCRdb, only in-frame clones are kept and a portion is missing. Of under 200,000 clones in the sample, 92% are singletons; the top ten hold under 1.5%. This CDR3 has 12 residues. From germline, CDR1 is LGHDT and CDR2 YNNKEL (reference sequence). V dropped 3 bases and J dropped 10 bases, with 12 bases sitting between them. The source was peripheral blood, collected 28 days after the second AZD1222 dose. V gene TRBV3-1 (or the pseudogene TRBV3-2) combines with J gene TRBJ1-1; tentative D call: TRBD1 (6 bases). This TCR was sampled from an adult who received the AZD1222 COVID-19 vaccine. The CDR3 here is CASSQGAGRAFF. As DNA, the CDR3 is TGTGCCAGCAGCCAGGGGGCGGGGAGAGCTTTCTTT.